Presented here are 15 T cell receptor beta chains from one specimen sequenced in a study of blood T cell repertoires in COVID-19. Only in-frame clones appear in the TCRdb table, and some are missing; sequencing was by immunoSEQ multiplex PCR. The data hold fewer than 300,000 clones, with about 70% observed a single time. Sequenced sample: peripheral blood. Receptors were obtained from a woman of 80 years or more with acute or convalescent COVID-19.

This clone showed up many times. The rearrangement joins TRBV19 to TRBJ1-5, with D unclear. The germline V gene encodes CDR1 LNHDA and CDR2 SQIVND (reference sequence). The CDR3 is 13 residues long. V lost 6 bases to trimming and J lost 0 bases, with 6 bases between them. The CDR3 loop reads CASRTYSNQPQHF. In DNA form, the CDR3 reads TGTGCCAGTAGGACTTATAGCAATCAGCCCCAGCATTTT.

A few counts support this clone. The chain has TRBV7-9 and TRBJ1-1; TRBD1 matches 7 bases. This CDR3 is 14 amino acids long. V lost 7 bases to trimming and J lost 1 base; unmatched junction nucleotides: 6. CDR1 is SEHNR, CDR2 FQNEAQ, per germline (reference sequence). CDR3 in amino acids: CASISGQRNTEAFF. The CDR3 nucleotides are TGTGCCAGCATCTCGGGACAGAGGAACACTGAAGCTTTCTTT.

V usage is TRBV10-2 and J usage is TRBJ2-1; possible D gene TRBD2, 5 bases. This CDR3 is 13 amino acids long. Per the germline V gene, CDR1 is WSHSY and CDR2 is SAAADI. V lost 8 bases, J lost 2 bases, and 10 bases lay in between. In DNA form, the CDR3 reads TGCGCCAGCTCGGGGTTGACCTACAATGAGCAGTTCTTC. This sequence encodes CASSGLTYNEQFF.

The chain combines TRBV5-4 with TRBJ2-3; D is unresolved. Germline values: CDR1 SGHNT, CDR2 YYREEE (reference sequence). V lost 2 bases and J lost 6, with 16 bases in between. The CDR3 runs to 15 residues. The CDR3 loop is CASSFGGQVLDTQYF. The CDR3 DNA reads TGTGCCAGCAGCTTCGGTGGGCAGGTTCTTGATACGCAGTATTTT.

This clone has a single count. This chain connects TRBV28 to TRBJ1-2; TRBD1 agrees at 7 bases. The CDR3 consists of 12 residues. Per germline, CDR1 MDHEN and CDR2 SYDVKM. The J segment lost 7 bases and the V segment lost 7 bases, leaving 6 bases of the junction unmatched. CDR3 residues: CASTVGGRGYTF. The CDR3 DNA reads TGTGCCAGCACCGTAGGGGGCCGTGGCTACACCTTC.

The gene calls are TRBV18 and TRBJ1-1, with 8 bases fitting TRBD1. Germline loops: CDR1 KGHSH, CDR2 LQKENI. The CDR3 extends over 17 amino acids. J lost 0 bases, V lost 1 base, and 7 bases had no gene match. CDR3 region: CASSPRPLTGVNTEAFF. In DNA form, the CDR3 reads TGTGCCAGCTCACCACGTCCCCTGACAGGGGTGAACACTGAAGCTTTCTTT. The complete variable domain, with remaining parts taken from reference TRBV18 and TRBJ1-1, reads NAGVMQNPRHLVRRRGQEARLRCSPMKGHSHVYWYRQLPEEGLKFMVYLQKENIIDESGMPKERFSAEFPKEGPSILRIQQVVRGDSAAYFCASSPRPLTGVNTEAFFGQGTRLTVV.

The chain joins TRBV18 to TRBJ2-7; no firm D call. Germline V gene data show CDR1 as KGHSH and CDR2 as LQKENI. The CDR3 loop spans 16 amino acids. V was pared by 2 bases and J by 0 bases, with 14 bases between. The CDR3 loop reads CASSPSRSLSSYEQYF. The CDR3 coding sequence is TGTGCCAGCTCACCAAGCAGGTCGTTAAGCTCCTACGAGCAGTACTTC.

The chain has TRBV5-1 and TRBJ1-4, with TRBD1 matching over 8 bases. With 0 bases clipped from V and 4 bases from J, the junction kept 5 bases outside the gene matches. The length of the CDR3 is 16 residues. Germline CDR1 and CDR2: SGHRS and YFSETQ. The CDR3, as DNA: TGCGCCAGCAGCTTGGGGACAGGGAACTTTAATGAAAAACTGTTTTTT. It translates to CASSLGTGNFNEKLFF.

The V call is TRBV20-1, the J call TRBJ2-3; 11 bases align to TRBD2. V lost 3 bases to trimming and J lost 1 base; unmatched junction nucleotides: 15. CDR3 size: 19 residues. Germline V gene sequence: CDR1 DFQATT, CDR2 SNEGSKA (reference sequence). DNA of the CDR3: TGCAGTGCTAGTCTCCTCGGGCGTAGCGGGGGGGCCGGCACAGATACGCAGTATTTT. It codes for CSASLLGRSGGAGTDTQYF.

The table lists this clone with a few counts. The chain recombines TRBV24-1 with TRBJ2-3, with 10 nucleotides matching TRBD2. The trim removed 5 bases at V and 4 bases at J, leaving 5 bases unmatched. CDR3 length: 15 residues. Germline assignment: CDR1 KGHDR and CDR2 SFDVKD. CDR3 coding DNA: TGTGCCACCAGTGGGGCTAGCGGGAGCCCAGATACGCAGTATTTT. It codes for CATSGASGSPDTQYF.

The CDR3, as DNA: TGCGCCAGCAGCTTGATGCTAAACAGGGGTCACGAGCAGTACTTC. Its translation: CASSLMLNRGHEQYF. The chain uses TRBV5-1 and TRBJ2-7, with 7 bases fitting TRBD1. The CDR3 extends over 15 amino acids. The V segment lost 1 base and the J segment 5 bases; nucleotides outside the gene matches: 9. Germline loops: CDR1 SGHRS, CDR2 YFSETQ.

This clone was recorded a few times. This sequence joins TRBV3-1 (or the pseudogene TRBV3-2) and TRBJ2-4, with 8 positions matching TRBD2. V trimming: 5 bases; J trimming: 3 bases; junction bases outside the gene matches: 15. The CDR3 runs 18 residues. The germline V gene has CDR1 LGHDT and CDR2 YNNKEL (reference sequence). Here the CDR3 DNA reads TGTGCCAGCAGCAGCCAATATAGCGGGAATGGTTTCAAAAACATTCAGTACTTC. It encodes CASSSQYSGNGFKNIQYF.

CDR3 coding DNA: TGTGCCAGCAGCGTTAAAACCGGGACAGGGGGGACAGATACGCAGTATTTT. Protein: CASSVKTGTGGTDTQYF. This sequence joins TRBV9 and TRBJ2-3; TRBD1 aligns across 11 bases. Trimming cost V 2 bases and J 3 bases; bases outside gene matches: 8. The CDR3 length is 17 residues. Germline lookup yields CDR1 SGDLS and CDR2 YYNGEE.

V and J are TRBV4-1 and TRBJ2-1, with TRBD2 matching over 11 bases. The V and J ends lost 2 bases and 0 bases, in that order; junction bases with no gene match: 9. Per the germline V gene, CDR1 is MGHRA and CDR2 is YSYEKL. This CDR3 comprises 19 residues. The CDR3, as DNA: TGCGCCAGCAGCCAATCTGGACTAGCGGGCCAGAGCTCCTACAATGAGCAGTTCTTC. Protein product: CASSQSGLAGQSSYNEQFF.

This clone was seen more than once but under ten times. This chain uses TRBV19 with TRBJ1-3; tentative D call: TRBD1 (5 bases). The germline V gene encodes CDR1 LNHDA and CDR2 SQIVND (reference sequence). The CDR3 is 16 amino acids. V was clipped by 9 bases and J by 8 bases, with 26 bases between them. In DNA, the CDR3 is TGTGCCAGCCGCCGAGTACACGCGTCGGCCAGGGACACCATATATTTT. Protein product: CASRRVHASARDTIYF.